The 24 T cell receptor beta chains below come from one sample, sequenced in a study of shared clonotypes between healthy human individuals. Clones were read by immunoSEQ multiplex PCR, and TCRdb kept only the in-frame ones, dropping some. The table records around 600,000 clones, 85% to 95% of them present only once. CD45RO-negative cells were positively selected for CCR7, leaving out terminally differentiated effector memory CD45RA+ cells. Sequences were obtained from naive CD8+ T cells sorted from blood. These receptors came from a woman in her twenties or thirties in good health.

The chain couples TRBV10-3 to TRBJ2-1; 7 positions match TRBD1. Germline lookup yields CDR1 ENHRY and CDR2 SYGVKD. CDR3 length: 16 residues. Losses at the gene ends were 3 bases for V and 6 bases for J; bases not matched to a gene: 11. The CDR3 reads CAISDPPGQTTNEQFF. CDR3 bases: TGTGCCATCAGTGACCCGCCGGGACAGACAACCAATGAGCAGTTCTTC.

The chain joins TRBV27 to TRBJ2-1; D might be TRBD1 (5 bases). The germline V gene encodes CDR1 MNHEY and CDR2 SMNVEV (reference sequence). The CDR3 consists of 15 residues. V was shortened by 7 bases and J by 4 bases, with 17 bases between the two germline ends. The CDR3 spells CASTLTGAAYNEQFF. The CDR3 DNA is TGTGCCAGCACCTTAACTGGGGCAGCTTACAATGAGCAGTTCTTC.

This chain uses TRBV7-9 with TRBJ2-7; no firm D call. The germline V gene encodes CDR1 SEHNR and CDR2 FQNEAQ (reference sequence). The CDR3 covers 14 residues. Trimming removed 2 bases at V and 2 bases at J, with 10 bases between. The DNA of the CDR3 is TGTGCCAGCAGCTTATGGGAAAGCCCCTACGAGCAGTACTTC. Residues: CASSLWESPYEQYF.

The chain has TRBV7-9 and TRBJ2-7; D remains unclear. The CDR3 runs 14 residues. CDR1 and CDR2 (germline): SEHNR, FQNEAQ (reference sequence). Between the trimmed V and J ends, which lost 4 bases and 9 bases, there was a span of 19 bases. CDR3: CASSSDGQGIRQYF. CDR3 DNA: TGTGCCAGCAGCTCAGACGGTCAAGGGATTCGGCAGTACTTC.

A few counts support this clone. J is TRBJ1-5 and V is TRBV6-5, with a weak D call TRBD1 (5 bases). There are 12 residues in the CDR3. Trimming shortened V by 5 bases and J by 7 bases, and 9 bases separated the two germline ends. Germline V CDR1 and CDR2: MNHEY, SVGAGI. The CDR3 sequence: CASSQGSQPQHF. CDR3 nucleotides: TGTGCCAGCAGTCAGGGTTCCCAGCCCCAGCATTTT.

J is TRBJ2-2 and V is TRBV7-9; no firm D call. The CDR3 has 12 amino acids. CDR1 is SEHNR, CDR2 FQNEAQ, per germline (reference sequence). Trimming pared 5 bases from V and 5 bases from J, leaving 6 bases between. CDR3 nucleotides: TGTGCCAGCAGCCAGATAACCGGGGAGCTGTTTTTT. This sequence encodes CASSQITGELFF. Using reference TRBV7-9 and TRBJ2-2 for the parts outside the CDR3, the full variable domain is DTGVSQNPRHKITKRGQNVTFRCDPISEHNRLYWYRQTLGQGPEFLTYFQNEAQLEKSRLLSDRFSAERPKGSFSTLEIQRTEQGDSAMYLCASSQITGELFFGEGSRLTVL.

The chain combines TRBV5-8 with TRBJ2-7; 7 nucleotides match TRBD1. The J segment lost 3 bases and the V segment lost 3 bases, leaving 0 bases of the junction unmatched. The CDR3 extends over 12 amino acids. Germline V CDR1 and CDR2: SGHTS, YDEGEE. CDR3 protein: CASSWTGYEQYF. CDR3 coding DNA: TGTGCCAGCAGCTGGACAGGCTACGAGCAGTACTTC.

The J gene is TRBJ1-4, the V gene TRBV7-6; TRBD1 is a possible D gene (6 bases). Looked up from germline, CDR1 is SGHVS and CDR2 is FNYEAQ. This CDR3 comprises 15 residues. Trimming took off 4 bases at V and 7 bases at J, with 16 bases between the two ends. The CDR3 DNA is TGTGCCAGCAGCTCGGAGAGGGGGTCAAGTGAAAAACTGTTTTTT. This codes for CASSSERGSSEKLFF.

This CDR3 reads CASSWLAGGPTGELFF. The CDR3 DNA is TGTGCCAGCAGCTGGTTGGCGGGAGGGCCCACCGGGGAGCTGTTTTTT. The chain links TRBV5-8 to TRBJ2-2; 9 bases line up with TRBD2. V lost 3 bases and J lost 4; bases outside the gene matches: 7. The CDR3 consists of 16 residues. Germline loops: CDR1 SGHTS, CDR2 YDEGEE.

This clone was detected only once. V and J are TRBV14 and TRBJ2-5, with 14 positions matching TRBD2. V shed 0 bases and J 10 bases; nucleotides not matched to a gene: 4. Germline V lookup: CDR1 SGHDN, CDR2 FVKESK. The CDR3 covers 15 residues. CDR3 coding DNA: TGTGCCAGCAGCCAAGAGTCGACTAGCGGGGGGGACCAGTACTTC. Translation gives CASSQESTSGGDQYF.

The chain employs TRBV5-1 and TRBJ1-4; 8 nucleotides align to TRBD1. J gave up 7 bases and V 4 bases, and 12 bases lay outside the gene matches. The CDR3 runs 16 residues. The germline V gene encodes CDR1 SGHRS and CDR2 YFSETQ. In DNA, the CDR3 is TGCGCCAGCAGCCGGGGGTTCAGGGGGCGTTTTGAAAAACTGTTTTTT. Protein product: CASSRGFRGRFEKLFF.

The DNA of the CDR3 is TGCAGCGTTGCCGGAACCGGACATGAGACTAATGAAAAACTGTTTTTT. Translated, it gives CSVAGTGHETNEKLFF. The J gene is TRBJ1-4, the V gene TRBV29-1, with D perhaps matching TRBD1 (5 bases). Germline loops: CDR1 SQVTM, CDR2 ANQGSEA. The CDR3 contains 16 residues. Trimming shortened V by 4 bases and J by 2 bases, and 17 bases separated the two germline ends.

This chain links TRBV7-9 with TRBJ2-1; D perhaps matches TRBD1 (6 bases). Germline V gene lookup returns CDR1 SEHNR and CDR2 FQNEAQ (reference sequence). V was clipped by 5 bases and J by 5 bases, with 13 bases between them. The CDR3 is 14 amino acids. The CDR3 sequence is CASSKDRSNNEQFF. The CDR3 DNA reads as TGTGCCAGCAGCAAAGACAGGAGCAACAATGAGCAGTTCTTC.

The chain links TRBV11-2 to TRBJ2-5; a weak D match, TRBD1 (6 bases). The better agreement between TRBJ2-7 and the DNA end casts doubt on the J call. This CDR3 is 15 amino acids long. CDR1 and CDR2 (germline): SGHAT, FQNNGV. Here the CDR3 reads CASSSGQLKSYEQYF. As DNA, the CDR3 is TGTGCCAGCAGCTCCGGACAGCTAAAATCCTACGAGCAGTACTTC.

This chain connects TRBV4-1 to TRBJ2-7, with 11 bases lining up with TRBD2. The CDR3 consists of 14 residues. CDR1 is MGHRA, CDR2 YSYEKL, per germline. Losses at the gene ends were 3 bases for V and 4 bases for J; bases not matched to a gene: 2. The CDR3 DNA reads TGCGCCAGCAGCCATTTAGCGGGAGGGTACGAGCAGTACTTC. Its protein product is CASSHLAGGYEQYF.

This chain links TRBV11-3 with TRBJ2-1; 9 nucleotides match TRBD2. V lost 0 bases, J lost 4 bases, and 7 bases stayed unmatched. This CDR3 is built from 17 residues. Germline V gene lookup returns CDR1 SGHNT and CDR2 YENEEA. The CDR3 sequence is CASSLDSGLATYNEQFF. In DNA form, the CDR3 reads TGTGCCAGCAGCTTAGATAGCGGACTAGCGACTTACAATGAGCAGTTCTTC. The full variable domain, its missing parts supplied by reference TRBV11-3 and TRBJ2-1, is EAGVVQSPRYKIIEKKQPVAFWCNPISGHNTLYWYLQNLGQGPELLIRYENEEAVDDSQLPKDRFSAERLKGVDSTLKIQPAELGDSAVYLCASSLDSGLATYNEQFFGPGTRLTVL.

The chain combines TRBV9 with TRBJ1-1; weak D call: TRBD1 (6 bases). This CDR3 comprises 12 residues. The V end was cut by 3 bases, the J end by 10 bases, with 13 bases between. The germline V gene encodes CDR1 SGDLS and CDR2 YYNGEE. CDR3 region: CASSGTEQGAFF. DNA for the CDR3: TGTGCCAGCAGCGGGACTGAACAGGGAGCTTTCTTT.

This chain links TRBV6-5 with TRBJ2-1; D is unclear. V was clipped by 6 bases and J by 7 bases, with 16 bases between them. This CDR3 is built from 14 residues. Germline V gene sequence: CDR1 MNHEY, CDR2 SVGAGI. The CDR3 loop reads CASSPLGRVNEQFF. The CDR3, as DNA: TGTGCCAGCAGCCCATTAGGAAGGGTTAATGAGCAGTTCTTC.

DNA for the CDR3: TGTGCCAGCAGTTTATCGGGGGGACAGCTATATGGCTACACCTTC. As protein: CASSLSGGQLYGYTF. This chain joins TRBV27 and TRBJ1-2; 7 nucleotides match TRBD1. V was pared by 0 bases and J by 5 bases, with 6 bases of the junction left unmatched. The CDR3 is made up of 15 amino acids. From germline, CDR1 is MNHEY and CDR2 SMNVEV (reference sequence).

The chain couples TRBV7-9 to TRBJ2-7; no clear D gene. This CDR3 has 12 amino acids. V was trimmed by 10 bases and J by 6 bases, leaving 16 bases between them. Looked up from germline, CDR1 is SEHNR and CDR2 is FQNEAQ (reference sequence). The CDR3 loop is CATDLGLSEQYF. The CDR3 DNA reads TGTGCCACCGACCTTGGGTTATCCGAGCAGTACTTC.

The chain carries TRBV5-5 and TRBJ1-5; 10 bases align to TRBD1. V was clipped by 5 bases and J by 2 bases; unmatched bases: 4. This CDR3 is built from 15 residues. Germline V gene sequence: CDR1 SGHKS, CDR2 YYEKEE (reference sequence). This chain's CDR3 is CASRQTGGGNQPQHF. Here the CDR3 DNA reads TGTGCCAGCAGGCAGACAGGGGGCGGCAATCAGCCCCAGCATTTT.

The chain is built from TRBV19 and TRBJ1-5; D call uncertain. This CDR3 is built from 15 residues. Trimming removed 1 base at V and 4 bases at J, with 11 bases between. Germline CDR1 is LNHDA and CDR2 is SQIVND (reference sequence). The CDR3, as DNA: TGTGCCAGTAGTATAGGGGAGAGGGTTAATCAGCCCCAGCATTTT. Translating it yields CASSIGERVNQPQHF.

The rearrangement links TRBV4-2 to TRBJ2-5; D call uncertain. Matching the DNA end better, TRBJ2-7 makes the J call doubtful. The CDR3 consists of 13 residues. Germline CDR1 and CDR2: LGHNA and YNFKEQ. CDR3 sequence (DNA): TGTGCCAGCAGCCAAGATCTGAACTACGAGCAGTACTTC. Translated, it gives CASSQDLNYEQYF.

V gene TRBV6-5 combines with J gene TRBJ2-1; 8 bases are a match to TRBD2. The CDR3 has 16 amino acids. Germline CDR1 and CDR2: MNHEY and SVGAGI. V was pared by 0 bases and J by 4 bases, with 5 bases of the junction left unmatched. The CDR3 loop reads CASSYSRTSGYNEQFF. DNA for the CDR3: TGTGCCAGCAGTTACTCGCGAACTAGCGGTTACAATGAGCAGTTCTTC.